The clone carrying this TCR beta chain was detected a few times. The TCR beta repertoire was assessed by survey-level immunoSEQ sequencing. Method: immunoSEQ multiplex PCR; TCRdb's copy keeps in-frame clones and lacks some. This table has 60,000 to 75,000 clones, about 94% appearing once. From germline, CDR1 is SGHAT and CDR2 FQNNGV. The V gene end was trimmed by 1 base and the J gene end by 5 bases; junction bases not matched to a gene: 3. The CDR3 extends over 16 amino acids. The TCR comes from a man between 40 and 49 years old with rheumatoid arthritis. Sequencing was carried out using PBMCs. The chain combines TRBV11-2 with TRBJ1-5; 12 bases are a match to TRBD1. The chain's CDR3 is CASSLGGQGAYQPQHF. As DNA, the CDR3 is TGTGCCAGCAGCTTAGGGGGACAGGGGGCATATCAGCCCCAGCATTTT.